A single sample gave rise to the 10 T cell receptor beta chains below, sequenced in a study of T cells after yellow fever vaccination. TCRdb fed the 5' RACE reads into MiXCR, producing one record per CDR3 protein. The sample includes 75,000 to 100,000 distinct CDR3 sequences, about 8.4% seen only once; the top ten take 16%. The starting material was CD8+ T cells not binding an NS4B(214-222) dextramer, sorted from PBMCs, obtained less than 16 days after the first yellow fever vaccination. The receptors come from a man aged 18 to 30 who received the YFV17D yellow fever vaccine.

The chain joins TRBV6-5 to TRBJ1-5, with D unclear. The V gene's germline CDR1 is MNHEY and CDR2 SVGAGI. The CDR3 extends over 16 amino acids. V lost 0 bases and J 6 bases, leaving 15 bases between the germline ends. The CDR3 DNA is TGTGCCAGCAGTTACTCGACCCGGGAAGTAAGTCAGCCCCAGCATTTT. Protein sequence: CASSYSTREVSQPQHF.

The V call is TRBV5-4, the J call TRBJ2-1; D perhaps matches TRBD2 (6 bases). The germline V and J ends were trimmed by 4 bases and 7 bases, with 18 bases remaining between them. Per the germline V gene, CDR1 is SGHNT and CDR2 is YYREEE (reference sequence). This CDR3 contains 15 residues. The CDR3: CASSPRRGGGNEQFF. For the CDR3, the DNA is TGTGCCAGCAGCCCGAGGAGGGGTGGGGGTAATGAGCAGTTCTTC.

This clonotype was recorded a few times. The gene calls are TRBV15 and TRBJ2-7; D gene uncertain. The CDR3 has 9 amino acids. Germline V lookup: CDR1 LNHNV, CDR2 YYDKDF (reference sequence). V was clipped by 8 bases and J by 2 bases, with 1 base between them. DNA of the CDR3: TGTGCCACCGCCTACGAGCAGTACGTC. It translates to CATAYEQYV.

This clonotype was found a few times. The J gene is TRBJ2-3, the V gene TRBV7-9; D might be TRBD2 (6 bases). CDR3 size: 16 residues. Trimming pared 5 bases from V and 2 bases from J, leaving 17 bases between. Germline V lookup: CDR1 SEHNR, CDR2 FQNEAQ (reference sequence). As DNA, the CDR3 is TGTGCCAGCAGCCCGACAGAAGGAGGGATCACAGATACGCAGTATTTT. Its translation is CASSPTEGGITDTQYF.

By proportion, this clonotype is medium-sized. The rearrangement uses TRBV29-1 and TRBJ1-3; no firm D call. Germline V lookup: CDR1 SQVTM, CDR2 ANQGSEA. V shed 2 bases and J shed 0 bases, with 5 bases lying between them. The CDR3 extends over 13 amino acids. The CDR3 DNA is TGCAGCGTTGAACCAGGCTCTGGAAACACCATATATTTT. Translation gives CSVEPGSGNTIYF.

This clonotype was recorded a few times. As DNA, the CDR3 is TGCGCCAGCAGCTTGATACAGGGAGGATCACCCCTCCACTTT. Protein product: CASSLIQGGSPLHF. The chain joins TRBV5-1 to TRBJ1-6; TRBD1 is a possible D gene (6 bases). Trimming left V 1 base short and J 10 bases short, with 12 bases between. This CDR3 has 14 amino acids. In germline, CDR1 is SGHRS, CDR2 YFSETQ.

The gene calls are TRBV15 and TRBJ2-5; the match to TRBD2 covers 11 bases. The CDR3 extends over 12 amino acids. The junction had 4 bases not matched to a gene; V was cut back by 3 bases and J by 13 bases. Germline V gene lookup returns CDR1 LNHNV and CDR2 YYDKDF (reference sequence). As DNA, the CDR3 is TGTGCCACCAGCAGCGGGACTAGCGGCCCGTACTTC. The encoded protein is CATSSGTSGPYF.

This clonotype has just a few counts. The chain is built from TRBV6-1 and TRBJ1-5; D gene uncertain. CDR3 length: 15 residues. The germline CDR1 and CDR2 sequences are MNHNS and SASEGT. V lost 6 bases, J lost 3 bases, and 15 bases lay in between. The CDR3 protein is CASRPDSRPNQPQHF. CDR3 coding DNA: TGTGCCAGCAGGCCGGACTCCAGACCCAATCAGCCCCAGCATTTT.

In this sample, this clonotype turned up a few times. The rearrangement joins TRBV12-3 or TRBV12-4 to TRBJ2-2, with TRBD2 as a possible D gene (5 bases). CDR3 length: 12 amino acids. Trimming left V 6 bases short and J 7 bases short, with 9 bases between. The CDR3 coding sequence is TGTGCCAGCAGCGGTACTAGCGGGGAGCTGTTTTTT. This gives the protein CASSGTSGELFF.

CDR3 sequence: CASSLKGGRASYNEQFF. CDR3 DNA: TGTGCCAGCAGCTTAAAGGGGGGCAGGGCCTCCTACAATGAGCAGTTCTTC. This chain joins TRBV7-2 and TRBJ2-1, with D possibly being TRBD1 or TRBD2 (6 bases each). The V end lost 2 bases, the J end lost 0 bases, and 14 bases lay between the germline ends. The CDR3 runs to 17 residues. Germline V CDR1 and CDR2: SGHTA, FQGNSA. The full variable domain, in which reference TRBV7-2 and TRBJ2-1 provide the parts outside the CDR3, is GAGVSQSPSNKVTEKGKDVELRCDPISGHTALYWYRQSLGQGLEFLIYFQGNSAPDKSGLPSDRFSAERTGGSVSTLTIQRTQQEDSAVYLCASSLKGGRASYNEQFFGPGTRLTVL.